This is a list of T cell receptor beta chains from one sample in a study of vaccination effects on CD4 cells after COVID-19. Measured with immunoSEQ multiplex PCR; TCRdb has only the in-frame clones, and not every one. Of 43,000 or so clones listed, roughly 72% are singletons. These TCRs' antigens remain unknown. The sequenced sample was CD4+ T cells from PBMCs cultured without peptide, obtained after COVID-19 vaccination. The receptors here all came from a human donor who received a COVID-19 vaccine. Each CDR3 is given with its conserved first and last residue. A D gene is named only where the DNA matches it firmly. The size entry is marked missing in some rows and otherwise reads once, few, many or a size class.

size	V	D	J	DNA	CDR3
-	TRBV4-1	-	TRBJ1-6	TGCGCCAGCAGCCAAGGGAAGTACAGCTCCTATAATTCACCCCTCCACTTT	CASSQGKYSSYNSPLHF
-	TRBV19	-	TRBJ2-1	TGTGCCAGTAGTACCCCAACAGGGAACTATGAGCAGTTCTTC	CASSTPTGNYEQFF
-	TRBV4-2	TRBD1	TRBJ2-7	TGTGCCAGCAGCCAAGATTTAAGGGGACAGGCCTTCTCCGAGCAGTACTTC	CASSQDLRGQAFSEQYF
-	TRBV19	-	TRBJ2-1	TGTGCCAGTAGGCCCCCTTTGCAGAGCTCCTACAATGAGCAGTTCTTC	CASRPPLQSSYNEQFF
-	TRBV19	-	TRBJ1-2	TGTGCCAGTAGTCGATCATATGGCTACACCTTC	CASSRSYGYTF
-	TRBV3-1/TRBV3-2	-	TRBJ1-2	TGTGCCAGCAGCCAAGCTCGCTCATACACCTTC	CASSQARSYTF
-	TRBV6-5	-	TRBJ2-7	TGTGCCAGCGGCTGGGGCCCCACCGAGCAGTACTTC	CASGWGPTEQYF
-	TRBV2	TRBD1	TRBJ1-2	TGTGCCAGCAGTGCCTCCCGCGGAGGGGGCGATGGCTACACCTTC	CASSASRGGGDGYTF
-	TRBV19	-	TRBJ2-1	TGTGCCAGTAGTATTGGGTCGGCGGGCTCCTACAATGAGCAGTTCTTC	CASSIGSAGSYNEQFF
-	TRBV28	-	TRBJ2-5	TGTGCCAGCAGTTCGGGGGGCAGCCGTCGGGAGACCCAGTACTTC	CASSSGGSRRETQYF
-	TRBV6-1	TRBD1	TRBJ1-1	TGTGCCAGCAGTGAAGAGGAGACAGGGACCTCTGAAGCTTTCTTT	CASSEEETGTSEAFF
-	TRBV5-6	-	TRBJ2-2	TGTGCCAGCAGCCGGACGGTGCTTTCCGGGGAGCTGTTTTTT	CASSRTVLSGELFF
-	TRBV5-6	TRBD1	TRBJ2-1	TGTGCCAGCAGCTTGGAAATATATTACCGGGACAGTGAGCAGTTCTTC	CASSLEIYYRDSEQFF
-	TRBV19	-	TRBJ1-5	TGTGCCAGTAGTATCCTCCCCCTGCAGCCCCAGCATTTT	CASSILPLQPQHF
-	TRBV30	-	TRBJ1-1	TGTGCCTGGACGCGTGACAGGAACACTGAAGCTTTCTTT	CAWTRDRNTEAFF
once	TRBV4-2	TRBD2	TRBJ2-7	TGTGCCAGCAGCCAGACTAGCGGGAGGCCGAGCTCCTACGAGCAGTACTTC	CASSQTSGRPSSYEQYF
-	TRBV19	-	TRBJ2-3	TGTGCCAGTAGTGGGGCAGGGTCGGGAGATACGCAGTATTTT	CASSGAGSGDTQYF
-	TRBV11-3	-	TRBJ2-1	TGTGCCAGCAGCTTAGCTGGGCAAGTGCAGTTCTTC	CASSLAGQVQFF
few	TRBV5-5	-	TRBJ2-1	TGTGCCAGCAGCTTGTTACTTGCTAGCAATGAGCAGTTCTTC	CASSLLLASNEQFF
-	TRBV9	TRBD1	TRBJ1-5	TGTGCCAGCAGCGTAGACTCAGGGGGCCGACAGCCCCAGCATTTT	CASSVDSGGRQPQHF
-	TRBV30	TRBD1	TRBJ1-2	TGTGCCTGGAGTGTACTGGAGGGGGCTGGCTACACCTTC	CAWSVLEGAGYTF
once	TRBV5-6	-	TRBJ2-7	TGTGCCAGCAGCTTGAGCCCCCTAGACTCCTACGAGCAGTACTTC	CASSLSPLDSYEQYF
-	TRBV19	TRBD1	TRBJ2-1	TGTGCCAGCAGGGCGGGACAGGGTTCCTCTGAGCAGTTCTTC	CASRAGQGSSEQFF
few	TRBV14	-	TRBJ1-5	TGTGCCAGCAGCGCACGGACAGATCAGCCCCAGCATTTT	CASSARTDQPQHF